The rows below give T cell receptor beta chains drawn from one sample of a study of CXCR3-negative and CXCR3-positive naive CD8 T cells. TCRdb reanalyzed the 5' RACE reads, giving one entry per CDR3 protein sequence and no DNA. In total, the table holds around 50,000 distinct CDR3 sequences. The sequenced sample was memory CD8+ T cells from blood. These receptors were obtained from a human donor in good health. Some clones in this sample may be carry-over from other donors' samples. Both conserved end residues are part of each CDR3. Rows give clone size only sometimes, using once, few, many, or a class for an expanded clone.

clone_size	j_call	cdr3_length	v_call	cdr3_aa
NA	TRBJ1-1	13	TRBV12-3/TRBV12-4	CASSFGTNTEAFF
NA	TRBJ2-5	13	TRBV2	CASWDGVQETQYF
NA	TRBJ2-2	16	TRBV5-1	CASSLVVVTNTGELFF
NA	TRBJ2-3	15	TRBV5-5	CASSSGTSASNTQYF
NA	TRBJ2-5	16	TRBV4-2	CASSRSLEGGQETQYF
NA	TRBJ2-2	16	TRBV29-1	CSVEWIQGAGTGELFF
NA	TRBJ2-5	15	TRBV21-1	CASSKVRADQETQYF
NA	TRBJ1-6	15	TRBV20-1	CSASDYRGDNSPLHF
NA	TRBJ2-1	15	TRBV14	CASSQGTTSYNEQFF
medium-sized	TRBJ2-3	16	TRBV6-1	CASSEARTDYTDTQYF
NA	TRBJ2-3	15	TRBV28	CASGVLADSTDTQYF
NA	TRBJ1-4	12	TRBV4-3	CASSQDDEKLFF
NA	TRBJ1-4	14	TRBV18	CASSPADGNEKLFF
NA	TRBJ2-7	16	TRBV6-2/TRBV6-3	CASSLEVDRGRHEQYF
NA	TRBJ2-7	13	TRBV29-1	CSVEESISYEQYF
NA	TRBJ1-2	14	TRBV29-1	CSVERTGTQYGYTF
NA	TRBJ1-2	16	TRBV4-3	CASSPGRDSINYGYTF
NA	TRBJ2-2	16	TRBV7-9	CASSPDGTANTGELFF
NA	TRBJ2-1	14	TRBV14	CASSPPSEWNEQFF
NA	TRBJ2-3	14	TRBV20-1	CSARTVSSTDTQYF
NA	TRBJ2-7	15	TRBV7-9	CASSPPGRGDYEQYF
NA	TRBJ1-5	15	TRBV27	CASSLLGGGNQPQHF
NA	TRBJ2-7	11	TRBV29-1	CSVRLAGEQYF
NA	TRBJ2-5	14	TRBV27	CASRIIAGSETQYF
NA	TRBJ2-7	12	TRBV20-1	CSIGDSTYEQYF
NA	TRBJ2-2	14	TRBV29-1	CSAKSGGAAGELFF
NA	TRBJ2-1	14	TRBV7-9	CASRTGTMGNEQFF
NA	TRBJ2-7	13	TRBV11-1	CASSSTVTYEQYF
NA	TRBJ2-3	16	TRBV20-1	CSASTASGRGSDTQYF
NA	TRBJ2-5	18	TRBV20-1	CSAYAASGRFMYQETQYF
NA	TRBJ2-7	12	TRBV29-1	CSVEEGGNEQYF
NA	TRBJ2-5	13	TRBV29-1	CSVDSKYQETQYF
NA	TRBJ2-3	14	TRBV29-1	CSVRTSGSTDTQYF
NA	TRBJ2-5	17	TRBV28	CASSLTSHYPREETQYF
NA	TRBJ2-1	15	TRBV7-3	CASSLDSSSYNEQFF
NA	TRBJ2-1	16	TRBV29-1	CSVGRTSGSTDDEQFF
NA	TRBJ2-7	14	TRBV6-2/TRBV6-3	CASSRPGVNYEQYF
NA	TRBJ2-2	15	TRBV12-3/TRBV12-4	CASSLLGAGTGELFF
NA	TRBJ1-3	15	TRBV28	CASSLYRGSGNTIYF
NA	TRBJ2-5	11	TRBV6-2/TRBV6-3	CASSHGETQYF
NA	TRBJ2-7	14	TRBV20-1	CSAHSGVLGDEQYF
NA	TRBJ1-5	15	TRBV4-3	CASSQVQASNQPQHF
NA	TRBJ1-6	14	TRBV20-1	CSARGRGESSPLHF
NA	TRBJ2-7	13	TRBV29-1	CSVEEESSYEQYF
NA	TRBJ1-1	13	TRBV5-6	CASSLQMNTEAFF
NA	TRBJ1-3	15	TRBV9	CASSASGGSGNTIYF
NA	TRBJ2-1	17	TRBV19	CASTSRGPHYSYNEQFF
NA	TRBJ2-7	15	TRBV7-2	CASIPAGTGSYEQYF
NA	TRBJ2-1	14	TRBV12-3/TRBV12-4	CASRTSGGDNEQFF
NA	TRBJ2-4	13	TRBV12-3/TRBV12-4	CASSFPGGNIQYF
medium-sized	TRBJ2-2	16	TRBV4-3	CASSQDAPGGPGELFF
NA	TRBJ2-3	12	TRBV11-2	CASSSLTDTQYF
NA	TRBJ1-1	14	TRBV20-1	CSARQGVQVTEAFF
NA	TRBJ1-2	14	TRBV19	CASSAGTYNYGYTF
NA	TRBJ1-1	13	TRBV20-1	CSARTGDGTEAFF
NA	TRBJ1-1	15	TRBV4-2	CASSPLSGEPREAFF
NA	TRBJ1-5	16	TRBV6-2/TRBV6-3	CASSFRRGQGDQPQHF
NA	TRBJ2-3	14	TRBV6-5	CASIDWGVTDTQYF
NA	TRBJ2-1	13	TRBV24-1	CATSDLGNNEQFF
NA	TRBJ2-7	18	TRBV4-3	CASSQDNVQGGFTYEQYF